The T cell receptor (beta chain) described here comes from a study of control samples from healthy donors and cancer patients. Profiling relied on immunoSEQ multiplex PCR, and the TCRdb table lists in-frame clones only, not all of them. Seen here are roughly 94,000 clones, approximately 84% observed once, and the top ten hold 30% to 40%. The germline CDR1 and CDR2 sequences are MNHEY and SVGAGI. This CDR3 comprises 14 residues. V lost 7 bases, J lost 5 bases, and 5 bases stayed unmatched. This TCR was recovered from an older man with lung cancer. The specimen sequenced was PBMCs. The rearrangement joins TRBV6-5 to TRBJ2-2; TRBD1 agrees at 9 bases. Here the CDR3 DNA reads TGTGCCAGCACGGGACAGGGTGGGACCGGGGAGCTGTTTTTT. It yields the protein CASTGQGGTGELFF.